This T cell receptor (beta chain) was sequenced for a study of T cells after yellow fever vaccination. Study summary: Some fractions had low cell numbers, and these were prepared with SMART-Seq v4 Ultra Low Input. Findings and limits, study-wide: A weaker but faster secondary response was observed, peaking on day 5 versus 15.

This CDR3 comprises 14 residues. Germline CDR1 reads SGDLS; CDR2 reads YYNGEE. V lost 4 bases and J lost 6; bases outside the gene matches: 6. TCRdb reprocessed the 5' RACE reads with MiXCR, giving one entry per CDR3 protein. The sample includes about 300,000 distinct CDR3 sequences, roughly 9% of them seen just once. With regard to this clonotype: The antigen remains unidentified.

Sequences were derived from CD4+ T cells sorted from PBMCs, sampled 5 days after the yellow fever booster vaccination. The gene calls are TRBV9 and TRBJ2-2; 7 bases fit TRBD1. The receptor comes from a man between 18 and 29 years old who received the YFV17D yellow fever vaccine. The CDR3 nucleotides are TGTGCCAGCAGCCCGAGGACAGGTGCCGGGGAGCTGTTTTTT. Amino acid sequence: CASSPRTGAGELFF.